This TCR beta chain is drawn from a study of shared clonotypes between healthy human individuals. Background on the study: Three plates were used per donor for CD4 naive, three for CD4 memory, two for CD8 naive and one for CD8 memory.

Remarks on this clone: Its antigen is unidentified.

The germline gives CDR1 LNHDA, CDR2 SQIVND (reference sequence). The CDR3 runs 16 residues. V dropped 6 bases and J dropped 9; count of bases not matched to a gene: 10. None of the donors, who were healthy HIV-negative adults, had recently had acute infections or vaccinations. Study outcomes and limitations: Even with large depth, rarefaction showed that sorted-subset sequencing was incomplete. Around 5% of naive CD4 clonotypes were common to a few donors.

The table came from immunoSEQ multiplex PCR; TCRdb's copy has only in-frame clones and leaves some out. The table has about 1 million clones, under 80% seen once; the top ten hold approximately 1.5%. This receptor was identified in a man aged 18-30 years in good health. Sequencing was done on a sample of memory CD4+ T cells sorted from blood. Subset: CD45RA-negative fraction. The chain combines TRBV19 with TRBJ1-6, with 11 positions matching TRBD1. CDR3 sequence reads: CASSVRTGGISSPLHF. In DNA, the CDR3 is TGTGCCAGTAGCGTCAGGACAGGGGGCATATCTTCACCCCTCCACTTT.